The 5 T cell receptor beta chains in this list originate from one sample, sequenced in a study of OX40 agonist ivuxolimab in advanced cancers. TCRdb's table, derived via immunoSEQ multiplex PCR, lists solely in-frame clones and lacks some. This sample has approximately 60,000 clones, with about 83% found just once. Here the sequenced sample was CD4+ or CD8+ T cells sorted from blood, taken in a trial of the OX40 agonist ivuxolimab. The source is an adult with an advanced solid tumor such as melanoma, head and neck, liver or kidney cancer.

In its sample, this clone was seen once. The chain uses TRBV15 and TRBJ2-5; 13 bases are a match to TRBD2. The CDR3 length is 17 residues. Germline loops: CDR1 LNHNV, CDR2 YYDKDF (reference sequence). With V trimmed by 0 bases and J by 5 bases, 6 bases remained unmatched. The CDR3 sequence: CATSRDLGLAGSETQYF. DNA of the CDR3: TGTGCCACCAGCAGAGATCTGGGACTAGCGGGAAGCGAGACCCAGTACTTC. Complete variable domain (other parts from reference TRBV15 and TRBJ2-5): DAMVIQNPRYQVTQFGKPVTLSCSQTLNHNVMYWYQQKSSQAPKLLFHYYDKDFNNEADTPDNFQSRRPNTSFCFLDIRSPGLGDTAMYLCATSRDLGLAGSETQYFGPGTRLLVL.

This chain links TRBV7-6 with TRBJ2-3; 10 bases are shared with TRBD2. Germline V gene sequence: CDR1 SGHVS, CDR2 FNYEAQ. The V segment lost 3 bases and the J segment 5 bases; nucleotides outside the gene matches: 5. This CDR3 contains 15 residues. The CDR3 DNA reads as TGTGCCAGCAGCTTCGGGACTAGCGTTGTAGATACGCAGTATTTT. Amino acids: CASSFGTSVVDTQYF.

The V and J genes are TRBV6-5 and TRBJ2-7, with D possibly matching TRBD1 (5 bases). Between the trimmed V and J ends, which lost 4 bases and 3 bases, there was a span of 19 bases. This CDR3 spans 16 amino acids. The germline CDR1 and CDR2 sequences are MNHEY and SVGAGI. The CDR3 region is CASSSLGLGANYEQYF. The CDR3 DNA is TGTGCCAGCAGTTCCTTAGGGCTAGGGGCAAACTACGAGCAGTACTTC.

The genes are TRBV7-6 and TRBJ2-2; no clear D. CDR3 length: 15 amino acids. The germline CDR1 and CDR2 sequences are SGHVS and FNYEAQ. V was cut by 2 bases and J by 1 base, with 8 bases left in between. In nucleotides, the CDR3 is TGTGCCAGCAGCTTATACCAGCGGAACACCGGGGAGCTGTTTTTT. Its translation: CASSLYQRNTGELFF.

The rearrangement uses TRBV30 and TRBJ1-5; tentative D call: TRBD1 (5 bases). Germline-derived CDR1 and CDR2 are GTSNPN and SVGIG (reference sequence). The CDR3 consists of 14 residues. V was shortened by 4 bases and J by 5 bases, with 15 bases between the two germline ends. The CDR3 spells CAWTVSGSHQPQHF. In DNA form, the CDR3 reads TGTGCCTGGACAGTTTCAGGGTCCCATCAGCCCCAGCATTTT.